This T cell receptor (beta chain) appears in the sequencing data of a study of blood T cell repertoires in COVID-19. About the study: Spain, Italy and the United States supplied samples that represented acute and convalescent COVID-19. T cells, B-cell-depleted T cells, or PBMCs supplied cDNA or gDNA.

Original analysis: Estimates of nucleated cell counts were drawn from the amplification of reference gene primers. Generated by immunoSEQ multiplex PCR, the TCRdb table keeps only in-frame clones and is missing some. V, J and clone size reflect that table, while D and trimming were determined from the DNA. The repertoire consists of about 250,000 clones, with about 88% occurring once and the leading ten covering around 0.99%. Per the germline V gene, CDR1 is LNHNV and CDR2 is YYDKDF (reference sequence). The CDR3 extends over 16 amino acids. V was trimmed by 5 bases and J by 4 bases, leaving 20 bases between them.

Material: peripheral blood. The V gene is TRBV15, the J gene TRBJ1-2, with D possibly TRBD1 on 5 matching bases. This receptor was taken from a woman aged 35 to 49 who had recovered from COVID-19. The CDR3 bases are TGTGCCACCAGCCCCGGGGGAGGGGAGCGGGTCTATGGCTACACCTTC. The encoded protein is CATSPGGGERVYGYTF. Supplemented by reference TRBV15 and TRBJ1-2, the full variable domain reads DAMVIQNPRYQVTQFGKPVTLSCSQTLNHNVMYWYQQKSSQAPKLLFHYYDKDFNNEADTPDNFQSRRPNTSFCFLDIRSPGLGDTAMYLCATSPGGGERVYGYTFGSGTRLTVV.